One T cell receptor (beta chain) is described in this entry. Its antigen is currently unknown. The data were produced by immunoSEQ multiplex PCR, yet TCRdb's version contains in-frame clones alone and is incomplete. Of 150,000 to 200,000 clones in the sample, approximately 88% were seen once. The CDR3 has 14 amino acids. Germline V gene data show CDR1 as SGHTA and CDR2 as FQGTGA. The V gene lost 2 bases and the J gene lost 2 bases, with 8 bases spanning the gap. Separate from the roughly 700-subject first cohort was the roughly 130-subject validation cohort, to which the donors belonged. This sample stems from a study of cytomegalovirus exposure and HLA in healthy donors. Across the study: The approximately 120 validation repertoires matched the 500 to 750 first-cohort repertoires in platform, a later analysis reported. Notes on the study in general: Subsequent analysis found a tendency for first-cohort TCR clusters to co-occur within the 95 to 150 validation repertoires. Diagnosis of cytomegalovirus status made by the classifier reportedly showed high specificity and sensitivity.

Specimen: PBMCs. This TCR derives from a man younger than 35 in good health and CMV-seropositive. The chain couples TRBV7-3 to TRBJ2-3; D remains unclear. CDR3 residues: CASSLGTATDTQYF. The CDR3 bases are TGTGCCAGCAGCTTAGGTACAGCCACAGATACGCAGTATTTT.